The 3 T cell receptor beta chains presented below share a single source sample, sequenced in a study of blood T cells in healthy people across ages. A second roughly 6 to 11 cycle PCR used barcoded and J-beta primers. TCRdb ran MiXCR on the 5' RACE reads and lists one entry per CDR3 protein. Found here are around 900,000 distinct CDR3 sequences, just over 50% of them singletons; the top ten hold 20% to 25%. Sequencing input: blood. These receptors were taken from a woman aged 60-75 years in good health.

The chain couples TRBV7-2 to TRBJ2-3; 7 bases align to TRBD2. CDR1 SGHTA and CDR2 FQGNSA come from the germline V gene. V lost 6 bases to trimming and J lost 5 bases; unmatched junction nucleotides: 17. This CDR3 spans 17 amino acids. The CDR3 DNA follows: TGTGCCAGCAGGGGAGGACGGGCGGGAGCGTCGGGAGATACGCAGTATTTT. It is translated as CASRGGRAGASGDTQYF.

The V call is TRBV7-3, the J call TRBJ2-7; 8 nucleotides line up with TRBD2. V lost 2 bases to trimming and J lost 5 bases; unmatched junction nucleotides: 8. Germline V gives CDR1 SGHTA, CDR2 FQGTGA. This CDR3 spans 15 amino acids. The CDR3 region is CASSLGGRTGDEQYF. CDR3 sequence (DNA): TGTGCCAGCAGCTTAGGCGGGAGGACTGGGGACGAGCAGTACTTC.

The J gene is TRBJ2-5, the V gene TRBV5-1, with D tentatively TRBD2 (5 bases). Per germline, CDR1 SGHRS and CDR2 YFSETQ. The CDR3 spans 15 residues. V lost 2 bases and J lost 11, with 22 bases in between. The CDR3 nucleotides are TGCGCCAGCAGCTTCCCTGGGAGTTCCATTAGTGAGCAGTACTTC. Its protein product is CASSFPGSSISEQYF.